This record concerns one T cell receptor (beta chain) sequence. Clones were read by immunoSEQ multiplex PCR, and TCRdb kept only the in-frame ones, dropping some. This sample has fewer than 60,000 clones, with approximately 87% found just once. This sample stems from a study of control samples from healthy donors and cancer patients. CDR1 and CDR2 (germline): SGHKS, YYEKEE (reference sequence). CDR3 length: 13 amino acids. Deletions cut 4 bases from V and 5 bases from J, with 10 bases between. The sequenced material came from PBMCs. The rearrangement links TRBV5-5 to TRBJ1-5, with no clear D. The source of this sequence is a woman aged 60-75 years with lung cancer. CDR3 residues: CASSPDKDQPQHF. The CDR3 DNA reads TGTGCCAGCAGCCCTGACAAGGATCAGCCCCAGCATTTT.